Described below is a single T cell receptor (beta chain) sequence and its context. Its antigen remains unknown. The germline V and J ends were trimmed by 4 bases and 3 bases, with 18 bases remaining between them. CDR3 length: 16 amino acids. Germline CDR1 is GTSNPN and CDR2 is SVGIG (reference sequence). This record belongs to a study of T-cell reconstitution after alpha-beta-depleted transplantation in children. Study conclusions and caveats: Alpha-beta T cells present about two months after transplant were reported to originate from several hundred expanded graft clones. Some patients' high day-60 TCRbeta diversity was attributed to recipient cells surviving conditioning.

Preparation of the TCRbeta library was carried out with unique molecular identifiers. TCRdb itself ran the PCR reads through MiXCR, one entry per CDR3 protein. The data contain 200,000 to 250,000 distinct CDR3 sequences, about a tenth of them seen just once; the ten biggest clones take up 25% to 30%. This TCR was sampled from a child under two years old with acute myeloid leukemia, due to receive a stem cell transplant. The rearrangement links TRBV30 to TRBJ2-2; maybe TRBD2 (7 bases). The sequences come from PBMCs, collected before TCRalphabeta/CD19-depleted stem cell transplant. CDR3 nucleotide sequence: TGTGCCTGGACCCAACCGGGGGGCGCGGACACCGGGGAGCTGTTTTTT. Amino acid sequence: CAWTQPGGADTGELFF.